This T cell receptor (beta chain) emerged from a study of tumor-infiltrating lymphocytes in primary liver carcinoma. Extraction of RNA together with DNA used roughly 20-32 mg of unsorted bulk tissue. The CDR3 sequence is 15 residues long. Germline lookup yields CDR1 SGHAT and CDR2 FQNNGV. V lost 0 bases and J 9 bases, leaving 15 bases between the germline ends. This clonotype ranks as large. Priming with a constant-region primer yielded TCR beta cDNA from 450 to 600 ng total RNA. Amplification in three nested multiplex PCR rounds with slightly modified ARM-PCR gave rise to TCR beta libraries. The first two PCR rounds, approximately 10 cycles each, used TRBV1-TRBV30 forward primers and a C-beta reverse primer. Each CDR3 protein is one row after TCRdb ran MiXCR on the multiplex PCR reads. The data show fewer than 110,000 distinct CDR3 sequences, around 66% seen once.

The rearrangement uses TRBV11-2 and TRBJ2-1, with D maybe TRBD2 (6 bases). This TCR came from an older woman with primary liver carcinoma and hepatitis B virus infection. Sequenced material: liver tumor tissue from sampling region 2. Subset in this sample: tumor region T2, inferior pole. The CDR3 DNA follows: TGTGCCAGCAGCTTAGAGGGAGGAAGTATCGGTGAGCAGTTCTTC. As protein: CASSLEGGSIGEQFF.